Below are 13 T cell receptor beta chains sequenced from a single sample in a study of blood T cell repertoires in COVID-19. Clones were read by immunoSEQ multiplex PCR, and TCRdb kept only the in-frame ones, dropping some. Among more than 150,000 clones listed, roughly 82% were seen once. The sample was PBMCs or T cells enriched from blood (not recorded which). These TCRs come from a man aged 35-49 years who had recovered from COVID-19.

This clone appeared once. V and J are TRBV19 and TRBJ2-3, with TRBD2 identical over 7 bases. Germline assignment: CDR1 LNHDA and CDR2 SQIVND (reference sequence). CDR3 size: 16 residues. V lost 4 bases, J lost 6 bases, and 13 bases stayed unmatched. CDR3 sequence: CASSSPLAGAEDTQYF. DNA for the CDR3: TGTGCCAGTAGTAGCCCCTTGGCGGGAGCCGAGGATACGCAGTATTTT.

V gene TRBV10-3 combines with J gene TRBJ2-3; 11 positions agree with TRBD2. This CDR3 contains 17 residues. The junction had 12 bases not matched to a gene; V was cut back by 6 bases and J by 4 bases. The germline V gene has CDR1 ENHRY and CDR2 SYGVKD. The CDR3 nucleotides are TGTGCCATCAGCGAAGGGGCCCTAGCGGGAGGTTCAGATACGCAGTATTTT. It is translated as CAISEGALAGGSDTQYF.

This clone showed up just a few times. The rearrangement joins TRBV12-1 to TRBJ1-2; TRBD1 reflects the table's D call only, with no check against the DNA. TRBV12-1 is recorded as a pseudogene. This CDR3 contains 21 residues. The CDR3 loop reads CASSGSAGHGFWGPCRDGYTF. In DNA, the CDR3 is TGTGCCAGCAGCGGGTCCGCTGGACACGGGTTTTGGGGCCCATGCCGCGATGGCTACACCTTC.

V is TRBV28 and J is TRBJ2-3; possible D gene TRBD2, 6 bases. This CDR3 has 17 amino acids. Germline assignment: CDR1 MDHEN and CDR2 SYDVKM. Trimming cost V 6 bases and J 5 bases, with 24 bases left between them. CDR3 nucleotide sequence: TGTGCCAGCAGCGACATGAATAGGGGAGGTTATTTAGATACGCAGTATTTT. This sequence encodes CASSDMNRGGYLDTQYF.

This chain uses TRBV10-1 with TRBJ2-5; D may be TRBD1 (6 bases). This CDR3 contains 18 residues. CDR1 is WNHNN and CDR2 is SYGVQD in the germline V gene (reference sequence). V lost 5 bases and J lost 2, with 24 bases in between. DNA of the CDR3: TGCGCCAGCAGTAGAAACAGGGAGTGTTTCGTCAGTCAAGAGACCCAGTACTTC. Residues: CASSRNRECFVSQETQYF.

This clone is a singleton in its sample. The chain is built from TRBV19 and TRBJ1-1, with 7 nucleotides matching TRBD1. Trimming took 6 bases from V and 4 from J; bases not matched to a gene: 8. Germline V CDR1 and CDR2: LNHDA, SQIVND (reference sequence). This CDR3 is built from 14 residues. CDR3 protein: CASSQGGTTTEAFF. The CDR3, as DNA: TGTGCCAGTAGCCAAGGGGGCACTACCACTGAAGCTTTCTTT.

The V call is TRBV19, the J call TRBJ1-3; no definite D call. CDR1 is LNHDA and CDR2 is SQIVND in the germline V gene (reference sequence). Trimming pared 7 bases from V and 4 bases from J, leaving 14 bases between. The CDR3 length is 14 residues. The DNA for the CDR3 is TGTGCCAGTATACGTGACAAGTCCGGAAACACCATATATTTT. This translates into CASIRDKSGNTIYF.

The CDR3 protein is CASSPYTGSGDEQFF. The CDR3 region has the DNA TGTGCCAGCAGTCCCTATACTGGAAGTGGAGATGAGCAGTTCTTC. The V gene is TRBV7-2, the J gene TRBJ2-1; D unresolved. Trimming took 6 bases from V and 8 from J, leaving 20 bases between them. Germline assignment: CDR1 SGHTA and CDR2 FQGNSA. The CDR3 contains 15 residues.

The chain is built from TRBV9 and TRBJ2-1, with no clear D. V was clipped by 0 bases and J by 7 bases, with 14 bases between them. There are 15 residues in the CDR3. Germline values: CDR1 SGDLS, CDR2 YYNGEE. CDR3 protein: CASSVDGLSINEQFF. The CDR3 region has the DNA TGTGCCAGCAGCGTAGATGGGCTTTCTATTAATGAGCAGTTCTTC.

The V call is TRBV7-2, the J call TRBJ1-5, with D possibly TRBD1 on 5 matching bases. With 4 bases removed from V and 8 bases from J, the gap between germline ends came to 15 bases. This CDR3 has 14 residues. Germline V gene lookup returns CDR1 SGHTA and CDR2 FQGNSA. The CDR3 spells CASSSMGGGEPQHF. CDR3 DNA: TGTGCCAGCAGCTCTATGGGGGGAGGGGAGCCCCAGCATTTT. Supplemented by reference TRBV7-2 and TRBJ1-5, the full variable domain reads GAGVSQSPSNKVTEKGKDVELRCDPISGHTALYWYRQSLGQGLEFLIYFQGNSAPDKSGLPSDRFSAERTGGSVSTLTIQRTQQEDSAVYLCASSSMGGGEPQHFGDGTRLSIL.

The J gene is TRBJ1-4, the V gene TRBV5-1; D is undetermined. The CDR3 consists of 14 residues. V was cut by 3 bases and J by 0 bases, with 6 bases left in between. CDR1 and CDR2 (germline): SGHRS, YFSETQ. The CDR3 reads CASSSQTTNEKLFF. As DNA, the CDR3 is TGCGCCAGCAGCTCCCAAACAACTAATGAAAAACTGTTTTTT.

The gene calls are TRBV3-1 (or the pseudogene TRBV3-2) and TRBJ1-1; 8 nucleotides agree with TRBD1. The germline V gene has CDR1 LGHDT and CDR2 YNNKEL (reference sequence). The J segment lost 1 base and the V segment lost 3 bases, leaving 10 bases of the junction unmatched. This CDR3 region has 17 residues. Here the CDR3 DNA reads TGTGCCAGCAGCCACTATGCAGGGGGCGCAGGGAACACTGAAGCTTTCTTT. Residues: CASSHYAGGAGNTEAFF.

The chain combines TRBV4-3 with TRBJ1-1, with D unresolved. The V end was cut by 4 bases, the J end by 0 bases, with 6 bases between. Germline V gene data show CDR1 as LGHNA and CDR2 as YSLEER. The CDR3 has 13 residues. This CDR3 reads CASSLQLNTEAFF. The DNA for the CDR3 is TGCGCCAGCAGCCTACAGTTGAACACTGAAGCTTTCTTT.